This T cell receptor beta chain originates from a study of blood T cell repertoires in COVID-19. Study at large: From the United States, Italy and Spain came samples of acute and convalescent COVID-19. Nucleic acid was either cDNA or gDNA, and it came from T cells, B-cell-depleted T cells, or PBMCs.

Study processing details: How many nucleated cells were present was estimated from reference gene primer amplification. Using immunoSEQ multiplex PCR, the repertoire was profiled, and TCRdb retains in-frame clones only, with some absent. V, J and clone size are taken as reported in that table, and D and trimming were inferred from the DNA itself. The sample records around 140,000 clones, approximately 80% being singletons. CDR1 and CDR2 (germline): SEHNR, FQNEAQ (reference sequence). This CDR3 has 14 residues. V was pared by 4 bases and J by 4 bases, with 5 bases of the junction left unmatched. The sequencing input was peripheral blood. The source is an older woman with active or convalescent COVID-19. The chain joins TRBV7-9 to TRBJ2-5, with 8 positions matching TRBD2. The CDR3 sequence: CASSSRLASETQYF. The CDR3 DNA is TGTGCCAGCAGCTCCAGACTAGCGTCAGAGACCCAGTACTTC.